This T cell receptor (beta chain) was sequenced in a study of T-cell reconstitution after alpha-beta-depleted transplantation in children. Per the germline V gene, CDR1 is DFQATT and CDR2 is SNEGSKA (reference sequence). The J segment lost 12 bases and the V segment lost 0 bases, leaving 3 bases of the junction unmatched. The CDR3 is made up of 12 amino acids. This clonotype has a count of ten or more. TCRbeta library construction was performed incorporating unique molecular identifiers. TCRdb re-called the PCR reads with MiXCR, one entry per CDR3 protein. Of roughly 500,000 distinct CDR3 sequences in the sample, about 30% were seen once.

The chain is built from TRBV20-1 and TRBJ1-4; TRBD1 aligns across 8 bases. The sample here was PBMCs from the stem cell graft donor, taken from the stem cell graft. The sequence was collected from a human donor who donated a stem cell graft to a child with aplastic anemia. The CDR3 nucleotides are TGCAGTGCTAGAGATCTGACAGGGGAACTGTTTTTT. Encoded protein: CSARDLTGELFF.